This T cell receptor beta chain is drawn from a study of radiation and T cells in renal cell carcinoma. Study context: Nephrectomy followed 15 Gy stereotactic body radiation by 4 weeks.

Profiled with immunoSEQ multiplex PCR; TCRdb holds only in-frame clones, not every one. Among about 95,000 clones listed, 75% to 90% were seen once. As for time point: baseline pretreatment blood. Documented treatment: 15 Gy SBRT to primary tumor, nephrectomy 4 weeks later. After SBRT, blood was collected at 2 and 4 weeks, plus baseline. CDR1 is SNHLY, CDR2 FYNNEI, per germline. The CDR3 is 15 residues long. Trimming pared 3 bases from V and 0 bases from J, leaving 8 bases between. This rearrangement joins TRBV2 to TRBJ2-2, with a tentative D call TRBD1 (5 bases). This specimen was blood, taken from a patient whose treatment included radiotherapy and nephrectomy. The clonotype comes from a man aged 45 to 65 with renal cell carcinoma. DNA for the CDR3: TGTGCCAGCAGTGAGTACAGGACGAACACCGGGGAGCTGTTTTTT. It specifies CASSEYRTNTGELFF.